This T cell receptor beta chain was sequenced during a study of T cell repertoires in aging, cancer and after chemotherapy. Study-level background: Pre- and post-chemotherapy samples were paired from glioblastoma patients treated with temozolomide-based therapy. The study's findings and limits: Loss of evenness, beyond lost richness, contributed to age-related TCR diversity decline in cancer patients. Compared with age-matched healthy donors, untreated hematological or solid cancer patients showed higher blood TCR clonality.

Trimming cost V 6 bases and J 5 bases, with 14 bases left between them. This CDR3 has 15 amino acids. Amplification of TCR beta used genomic DNA extracted from peripheral blood. A word on this clonotype: No antigen is known for it.

A mixed TRB-A/B primer pool amplified rearranged TRB by multiplex touch-down PCR. TCRdb re-derived calls from the multiplex PCR reads in MiXCR, one entry per CDR3 protein. Of a few thousand distinct CDR3 sequences in the sample, approximately 58% are singletons; the top ten hold roughly 34%. The receptor was derived from a human donor with a solid tumor. The genes are TRBV12-3 or TRBV12-4 and TRBJ2-6; D perhaps matches TRBD2 (6 bases). The sequenced sample was blood. The CDR3 loop reads CASSLSGGRANVLTF. CDR3 in DNA: TGTGCCAGCAGCCTCTCCGGGGGACGGGCCAACGTCCTGACTTTC.